A single sample is the source of the 2 T cell receptor beta chains below, sequenced in a study of cytomegalovirus exposure and HLA in healthy donors. Both 60 Vbeta primers and 13 Jbeta primers went into the PCR. Here immunoSEQ multiplex PCR was the method, and the copy in TCRdb shows in-frame clones only, minus some. Its clone listing holds about 88,000 clones. The sequencing sample was made of PBMCs. These receptors were taken from a girl between 5 and 17 years old in good health and CMV-seropositive.

The rearrangement links TRBV27 to TRBJ1-5; D remains unclear. Trimming removed 4 bases at V and 1 base at J, with 5 bases between. This CDR3 has 13 amino acids. Looked up from germline, CDR1 is MNHEY and CDR2 is SMNVEV (reference sequence). Here the CDR3 reads CASSWASNQPQHF. Written as DNA, the CDR3 is TGTGCCAGCAGTTGGGCAAGCAATCAGCCCCAGCATTTT.

The DNA of the CDR3 is TGTGCCAGCAGCCCGCTCCGGGACACCCACGAGCAGTACGTC. Amino acids: CASSPLRDTHEQYV. The chain carries TRBV5-6 and TRBJ2-7; a possible D gene is TRBD1 (6 bases). V lost 4 bases and J lost 5, with 16 bases in between. The germline CDR1 and CDR2 sequences are SGHDT and YYEEEE. CDR3 size: 14 residues.